The rows below give T cell receptor beta chains drawn from one sample of a study of T cells in Graves' hyperthyroidism and ophthalmopathy. TCRdb re-derived calls from the multiplex PCR reads in MiXCR, one entry per CDR3 protein. The sample lists fewer than 350,000 distinct CDR3 sequences; about a sixth were seen once. The specimen was blood. The receptors stem from a woman in her 40s with Graves' ophthalmopathy. Each CDR3 is given with its conserved first and last residue. Fields, in order: J gene, V gene, D gene, clone size, CDR3 DNA, CDR3 protein. The D gene is left open where the match is weak. Expanded clones get a size class; other rows say once, few or many, or leave the size out.

TRBJ2-2 | TRBV10-3 | TRBD1 | . | TGTGCCACCAGGGGGACAGGGATAATTACCGGGGAGCTGTTTTTT | CATRGTGIITGELFF
TRBJ1-1 | TRBV12-3/TRBV12-4 | TRBD1 | few | TGTGCCAGCAGAGCAGGGGGTCTCTCTGAAGCTTTCTTT | CASRAGGLSEAFF
TRBJ2-6 | TRBV24-1 | . | . | TGTGCCACCAGTGCTTCCAACATCGCAAGCTCTGGGGCCAACGTCCTGACTTTC | CATSASNIASSGANVLTF
TRBJ2-2 | TRBV5-5 | . | many | TGTGCCAGCAGCTTGTCGGGAGCGGTCGGGGAGCTGTTTTTT | CASSLSGAVGELFF
TRBJ2-5 | TRBV7-2 | . | . | TGTGCCAGCAGCTTAGCGCTACTAGCTAGAGAGGCCCAGTACTTC | CASSLALLAREAQYF
TRBJ2-2 | TRBV12-3/TRBV12-4 | TRBD2 | many | TGTGCCAGCAGGGGACTAGCGGAAAACACCGGGGAGCTGTTTTTT | CASRGLAENTGELFF
TRBJ2-2 | TRBV11-1 | TRBD2 | . | TGTGCCAGCAGCTTCGTAGCGGGGGCCAACACCGGGGAGCTGTTTTTT | CASSFVAGANTGELFF
TRBJ2-7 | TRBV20-1 | TRBD1 | . | TGCAGTGCTACTGGACAGGGTTACAGCGAGCAGTACTTC | CSATGQGYSEQYF
TRBJ2-7 | TRBV7-6 | . | many | TGTGCCAGCAGCCCCGAGGCGGGCGAGCAGTACTTC | CASSPEAGEQYF
TRBJ1-6 | TRBV12-3/TRBV12-4 | TRBD1 | . | TGTGCCAGCTCCCCCAGGGGTGGGACAGGGAGTTCACCCCTCCACTTT | CASSPRGGTGSSPLHF
TRBJ1-2 | TRBV12-3/TRBV12-4 | TRBD1 | many | TGTGCCAGCAGTTTTAGGACAGGCGATGGCTACACCTTC | CASSFRTGDGYTF
TRBJ2-7 | TRBV6-2/TRBV6-3 | . | many | TGTGCCAGCAGTTACTCCGACAGCCTGGGCGAGCAGTACTTC | CASSYSDSLGEQYF
TRBJ1-2 | TRBV28 | . | many | TGTGCCAGCAGCCAACCCCGGAGACCCTATGGCTACACCTTC | CASSQPRRPYGYTF
TRBJ2-2 | TRBV6-1 | TRBD2 | many | TGTGCCAGCGGGGACTACCTGAACACCGGGGAGCTGTTTTTT | CASGDYLNTGELFF
TRBJ2-5 | TRBV29-1 | TRBD1 | many | TGCAGCGTCCGAGGGGGCGAGGAGACCCAGTACTTC | CSVRGGEETQYF
TRBJ2-7 | TRBV6-2/TRBV6-3 | TRBD1 | many | TGTGCCAGCAGTTACCCGACCGGGACAGGGTACGAGCAGTACTTC | CASSYPTGTGYEQYF
TRBJ2-7 | TRBV18 | . | few | TGTGCCAGCTCACCAAGAGTGGACTACTACGAGCAGTACTTC | CASSPRVDYYEQYF
TRBJ2-7 | TRBV28 | . | many | TGTGCCAGCAGCTTTTTAGGCTACGAGCAGTACTTC | CASSFLGYEQYF
TRBJ2-4 | TRBV7-8 | . | many | TGTGCCAGCAGCCCAAGTACATCTAAAAACATTCAGTACTTC | CASSPSTSKNIQYF
TRBJ1-6 | TRBV11-1 | . | many | TGTGCCAGCAGCTTAACTACGGACGTTCGTAATTCACCCCTCCACTTT | CASSLTTDVRNSPLHF
TRBJ2-5 | TRBV24-1 | . | many | TGTGCCACCAGTGAAAGAGGGAGGGAGACCCAGTACTTC | CATSERGRETQYF
TRBJ1-5 | TRBV12-3/TRBV12-4 | . | many | TGCGCCAGCAGTGGGGGCAGCCGAAATCAGCCCCAGCATTTT | CASSGGSRNQPQHF
TRBJ1-2 | TRBV29-1 | . | many | TGCAGCGTTGAAGTCCCATCGGGGTACTCCTATGGCTACACCTTC | CSVEVPSGYSYGYTF
TRBJ1-1 | TRBV12-3/TRBV12-4 | . | . | TGTGCCAGCAGTTTCGCCGGTTCGAACACTAAGGCTTTCTTT | CASSFAGSNTKAFF
TRBJ2-5 | TRBV20-1 | . | many | TGCAGTGCTGTGGGTTCTTTTAGGGGCGAGACCCAGTACTTC | CSAVGSFRGETQYF
TRBJ2-7 | TRBV12-3/TRBV12-4 | TRBD2 | few | TGTGCCAGCAGTCCCCCCCGGACTAGCGGAACCTACGAGCAGTACTTC | CASSPPRTSGTYEQYF
TRBJ1-3 | TRBV28 | . | many | TGTGCCAGCAGTCCACTCCTCCGGACGTACCGAAACACCATATATTTT | CASSPLLRTYRNTIYF
TRBJ1-5 | TRBV20-1 | . | many | TGCAGTGCTAGAGAGGGGGGCAATCAGCCCCAGCATTTT | CSAREGGNQPQHF
TRBJ2-2 | TRBV5-1 | . | many | TGCGCCAGCAGCTTCGGACGGTCCACCGGGGAGCTGTTTTTT | CASSFGRSTGELFF
TRBJ1-1 | TRBV7-2 | . | many | TGTGCCAGCAGCTTAGGTTACGGGCACCTCAAGGGTGGAGCTTTCTTT | CASSLGYGHLKGGAFF
TRBJ1-1 | TRBV28 | . | many | TGTGCCAGCAGTTTATTGGGGGTCAGTAAAGCTTTCTTT | CASSLLGVSKAFF
TRBJ1-1 | TRBV9 | TRBD1 | . | TGTGCCAGCAGCGTAGCGGGGACAGGGGGATTGGGGAACACTGAAGCTTTCTTT | CASSVAGTGGLGNTEAFF
TRBJ2-7 | TRBV20-1 | TRBD1 | . | TGCAGTGCTAGCTCTACAGGGGGAACGACCTACGAGCAGTACTTC | CSASSTGGTTYEQYF
TRBJ2-6 | TRBV6-4 | TRBD1 | many | TGTGCCAGCACACAGGGGGCAGGAGGCTCTGGGGCCAACGTCCTGACTTTC | CASTQGAGGSGANVLTF
TRBJ1-2 | TRBV19 | . | many | TGTGCCAGTAGTATTGGTTCTGGCTACACCTTC | CASSIGSGYTF
TRBJ1-1 | TRBV29-1 | TRBD1 | many | TGCAGCGTAACGGACAGGCGGGAGACTGAAGCTTTCTTT | CSVTDRRETEAFF
TRBJ2-2 | TRBV5-8 | . | many | TGTGCCAGCAGCCTTGACGCTTGGGGCGGGGAGCTGTTTTTT | CASSLDAWGGELFF
TRBJ1-1 | TRBV28 | . | . | TGTGCCAGCAGTTTTCGGACAGCCCGAGCTTTCTTT | CASSFRTARAFF
TRBJ1-1 | TRBV7-9 | . | many | TGTGCCAGCAGCCCAAGTTGGGGGGGAACTGAAGCTTTCTTT | CASSPSWGGTEAFF
TRBJ2-2 | TRBV10-1 | . | many | TGCGCCAGCCAGGCGGGTTGGACCGGGGAGCTGTTTTTT | CASQAGWTGELFF
TRBJ2-7 | TRBV7-9 | . | many | TGTGCCAGCAGCTTTGTCGGGAAGGACCACGAGCAGTACTTC | CASSFVGKDHEQYF
TRBJ2-2 | TRBV18 | . | many | TGTGCCAGCTCACTCTCAGTGGCCGGGGAGCTGTTTTTT | CASSLSVAGELFF
TRBJ1-1 | TRBV12-3/TRBV12-4 | . | . | TGTGCCAGCAGACCACCGGGGGGGGGTGGTACTGAAGCTTTCTTT | CASRPPGGGGTEAFF
TRBJ1-2 | TRBV30 | . | few | TGTGCCTGGAGTGTGAGATCGGACTATGGCTACACCTTC | CAWSVRSDYGYTF
TRBJ2-5 | TRBV7-9 | . | many | TGTGCCAGCAGCCATTGGATCGCAGGAATGGAGACCCAGTACTTC | CASSHWIAGMETQYF
TRBJ2-2 | TRBV28 | . | many | TGTGCCAGCAAACGAGGGGGAAACACCGGGGAGCTGTTTTTT | CASKRGGNTGELFF
TRBJ2-5 | TRBV6-5 | TRBD2 | many | TGTGCCAGCAGTTACTCGAGAACGGGAGGGGAGACCCAGTACTTC | CASSYSRTGGETQYF
TRBJ2-5 | TRBV12-3/TRBV12-4 | . | many | TGTGCCAGCAGCCCGGGACGGGCTGAGAAGACCCAGTACTTC | CASSPGRAEKTQYF
TRBJ2-5 | TRBV6-1 | . | . | TGTGCCAGCAGCGTCACAGGGTTAGCCCAAGAGACCCAGTACTTC | CASSVTGLAQETQYF
TRBJ2-7 | TRBV20-1 | TRBD2 | many | TGCAGTGCTAGAAATAGCGGGAGCTTTTACGAGCAGTACTTC | CSARNSGSFYEQYF
TRBJ2-7 | TRBV19 | . | few | TGTGCCAGTAGTGCGAAGAGACTAGGGGAGCAGTACTTC | CASSAKRLGEQYF
TRBJ1-6 | TRBV7-8 | TRBD1 | many | TGTGCCAGCAGCTTAGGGCAGGGGGCCCGTCCTTCACCCCTCCACTTT | CASSLGQGARPSPLHF
TRBJ2-2 | TRBV12-3/TRBV12-4 | TRBD1 | many | TGTGCCAGCAGATCTCCGACAGGGGGCAACACCGGGGAGCTGTTTTTT | CASRSPTGGNTGELFF
TRBJ1-2 | TRBV5-6 | TRBD1 | many | TGTGCCAGTCTGTCTTCGGGACAGTTCTATGGCTACACCTTC | CASLSSGQFYGYTF
TRBJ2-7 | TRBV20-1 | TRBD2 | . | TGCAGTTGGGGGAGGGGCGAGCAGTACTTC | CSWGRGEQYF
TRBJ2-5 | TRBV12-3/TRBV12-4 | . | . | TGTGCCAGCAGTTTGTCAGCGACCCAAGAGACCCAGTACTTC | CASSLSATQETQYF
TRBJ1-1 | TRBV29-1 | TRBD1 | many | TGCAGCGTCCCGCGGACAGGGAACACTGAAGCTTTCTTT | CSVPRTGNTEAFF
TRBJ2-5 | TRBV5-1 | . | many | TGCGCCAGCAGCTTGAGTAACCAAGAGACCCAGTACTTC | CASSLSNQETQYF
TRBJ2-7 | TRBV18 | . | many | TGTGCCAGCTCACCTTCGACTTCCTACGAGCAGTACTTC | CASSPSTSYEQYF
TRBJ2-5 | TRBV7-9 | . | few | TGTGCCAGCAGCTTAGAGGGACGAGTGGTGGAGACCCAGTACTTC | CASSLEGRVVETQYF